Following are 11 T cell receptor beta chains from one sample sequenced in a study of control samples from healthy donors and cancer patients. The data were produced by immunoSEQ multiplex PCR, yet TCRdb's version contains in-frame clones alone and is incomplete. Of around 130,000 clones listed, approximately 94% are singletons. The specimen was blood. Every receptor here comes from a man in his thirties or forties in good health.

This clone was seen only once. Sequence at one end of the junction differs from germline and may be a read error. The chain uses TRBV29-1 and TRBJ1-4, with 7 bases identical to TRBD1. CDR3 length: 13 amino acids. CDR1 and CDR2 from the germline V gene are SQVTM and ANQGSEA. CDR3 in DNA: TGCAGCGTTCCCGGGACAGAAGATGAAAGACTGTTTTTT. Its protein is CSVPGTEDERLFF.

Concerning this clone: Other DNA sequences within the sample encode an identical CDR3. This CDR3 is CASSLAGGLYNEQFF. The CDR3, as DNA: TGCGCCAGCAGTCTAGCGGGGGGGCTATACAATGAGCAGTTCTTC. This rearrangement joins TRBV5-1 to TRBJ2-1; TRBD2 aligns across 12 bases. V lost 5 bases, J lost 4 bases, and 4 bases stayed unmatched. This CDR3 region has 15 residues. The germline V gene encodes CDR1 SGHRS and CDR2 YFSETQ.

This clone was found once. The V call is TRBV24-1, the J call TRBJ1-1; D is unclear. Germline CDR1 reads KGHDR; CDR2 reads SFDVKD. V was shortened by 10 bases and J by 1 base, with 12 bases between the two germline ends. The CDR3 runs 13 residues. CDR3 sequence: CATTRGANTEAFF. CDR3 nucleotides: TGTGCCACGACGCGGGGAGCGAACACTGAAGCTTTCTTT.

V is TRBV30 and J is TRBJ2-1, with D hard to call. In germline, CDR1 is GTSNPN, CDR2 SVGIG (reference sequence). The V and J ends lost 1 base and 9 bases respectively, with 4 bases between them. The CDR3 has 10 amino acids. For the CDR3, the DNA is TGTGCCTGGAGTGAGCGTGAGCAGTTCTTC. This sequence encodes CAWSEREQFF.

The CDR3 nucleotides are TGCGCCAGCAGTTGGCAGGAGAACACTGAAGCTTTCTTT. Its translation: CASSWQENTEAFF. This chain links TRBV5-1 with TRBJ1-1; D unclear. CDR3 length equals 13 residues. Trimming removed 5 bases at V and 1 base at J, with 9 bases between. CDR1 is SGHRS and CDR2 is YFSETQ in the germline V gene.

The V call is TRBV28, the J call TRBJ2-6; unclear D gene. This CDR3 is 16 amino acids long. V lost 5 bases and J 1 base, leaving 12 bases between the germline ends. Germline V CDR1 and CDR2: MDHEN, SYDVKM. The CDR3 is CASSPQTSSGANVLTF. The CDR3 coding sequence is TGTGCCAGCAGTCCCCAGACATCGTCTGGGGCCAACGTCCTGACTTTC. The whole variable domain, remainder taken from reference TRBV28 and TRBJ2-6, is DVKVTQSSRYLVKRTGEKVFLECVQDMDHENMFWYRQDPGLGLRLIYFSYDVKMKEKGDIPEGYSVSREKKERFSLILESASTNQTSMYLCASSPQTSSGANVLTFGAGSRLTVL.

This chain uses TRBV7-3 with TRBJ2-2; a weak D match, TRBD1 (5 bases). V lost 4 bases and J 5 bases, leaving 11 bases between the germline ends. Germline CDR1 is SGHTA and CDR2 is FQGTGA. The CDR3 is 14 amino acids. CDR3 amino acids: CASSSQPGTGELFF. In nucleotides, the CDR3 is TGTGCCAGCAGCTCACAACCAGGGACCGGGGAGCTGTTTTTT.

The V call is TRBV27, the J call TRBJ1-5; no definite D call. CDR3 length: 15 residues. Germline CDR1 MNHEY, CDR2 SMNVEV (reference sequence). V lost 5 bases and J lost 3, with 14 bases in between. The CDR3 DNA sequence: TGTGCCAGCAGTGACAATTGGGCTCTCAATCAGCCCCAGCATTTT. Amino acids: CASSDNWALNQPQHF.

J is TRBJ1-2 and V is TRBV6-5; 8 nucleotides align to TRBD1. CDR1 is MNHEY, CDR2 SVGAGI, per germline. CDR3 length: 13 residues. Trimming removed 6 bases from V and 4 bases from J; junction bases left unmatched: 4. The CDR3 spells CASRPGQVYGYTF. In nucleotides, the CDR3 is TGTGCCAGCAGACCGGGACAGGTCTATGGCTACACCTTC.

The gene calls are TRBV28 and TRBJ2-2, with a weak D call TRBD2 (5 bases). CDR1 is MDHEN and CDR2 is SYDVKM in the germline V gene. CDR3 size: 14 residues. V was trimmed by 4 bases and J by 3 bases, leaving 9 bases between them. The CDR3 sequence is CASSSAGDTGELFF. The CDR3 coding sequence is TGTGCCAGCAGTTCCGCCGGGGACACCGGGGAGCTGTTTTTT.

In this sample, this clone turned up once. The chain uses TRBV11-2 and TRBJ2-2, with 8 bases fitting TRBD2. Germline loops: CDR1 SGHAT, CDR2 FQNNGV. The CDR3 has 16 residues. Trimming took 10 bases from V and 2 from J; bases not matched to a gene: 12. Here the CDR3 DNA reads TGTGCCACCTTAACGCGGCGGGGGGAAAACACCGGGGAGCTGTTTTTT. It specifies CATLTRRGENTGELFF. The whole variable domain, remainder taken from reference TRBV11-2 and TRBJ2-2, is EAGVAQSPRYKIIEKRQSVAFWCNPISGHATLYWYQQILGQGPKLLIQFQNNGVVDDSQLPKDRFSAERLKGVDSTLKIQPAKLEDSAVYLCATLTRRGENTGELFFGEGSRLTVL.